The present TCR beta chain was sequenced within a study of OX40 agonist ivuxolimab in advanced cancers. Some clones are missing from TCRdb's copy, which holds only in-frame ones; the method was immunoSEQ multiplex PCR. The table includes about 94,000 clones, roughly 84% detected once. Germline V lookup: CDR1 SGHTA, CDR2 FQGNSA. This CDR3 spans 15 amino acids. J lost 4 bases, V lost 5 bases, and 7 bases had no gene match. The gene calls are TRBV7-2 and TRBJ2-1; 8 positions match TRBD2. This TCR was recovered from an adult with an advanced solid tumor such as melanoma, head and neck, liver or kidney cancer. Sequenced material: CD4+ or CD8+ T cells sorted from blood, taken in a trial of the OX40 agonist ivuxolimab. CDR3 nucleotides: TGTGCCAGCAGCCCCACAGCGGGGGAGTACAATGAGCAGTTCTTC. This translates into CASSPTAGEYNEQFF.